Following are 6 T cell receptor beta chains from one sample sequenced in a study of shared clonotypes between healthy human individuals. Here immunoSEQ multiplex PCR was the method, and the copy in TCRdb shows in-frame clones only, minus some. The sample contains some 2,500,000 clones, approximately 93% of which appear only once. Specimen: naive CD4+ T cells from PBMCs. Subset given: CD45RA+ positively selected. These receptor sequences come from a man between 18 and 29 years old in good health. Some clones in this sample may be carry-over from other donors' samples.

The rearrangement joins TRBV7-9 to TRBJ1-1, with no clear D. The CDR3 has 14 residues. From germline, CDR1 is SEHNR and CDR2 FQNEAQ (reference sequence). The germline V and J ends were trimmed by 3 bases and 1 base, with 9 bases remaining between them. CDR3 residues: CASSFGRGNTEAFF. For the CDR3, the DNA is TGTGCCAGCAGCTTCGGACGGGGGAACACTGAAGCTTTCTTT.

The V and J genes are TRBV11-2 and TRBJ1-6; D is uncertain. V lost 1 base to trimming and J lost 3 bases, with 7 bases between them. The CDR3 spans 15 residues. Per the germline V gene, CDR1 is SGHAT and CDR2 is FQNNGV. In DNA, the CDR3 is TGTGCCAGCAGCTTAGGGACGGGCTATAATTCACCCCTCCACTTT. This codes for CASSLGTGYNSPLHF. Full variable domain (missing parts from reference TRBV11-2 and TRBJ1-6): EAGVAQSPRYKIIEKRQSVAFWCNPISGHATLYWYQQILGQGPKLLIQFQNNGVVDDSQLPKDRFSAERLKGVDSTLKIQPAKLEDSAVYLCASSLGTGYNSPLHFGNGTRLTVT.

This rearrangement joins TRBV28 to TRBJ2-5; D not certain. CDR3 length: 12 residues. Trimming pared 11 bases from V and 5 bases from J, leaving 15 bases between. Germline V gives CDR1 MDHEN, CDR2 SYDVKM. CDR3 nucleotides: TGTGCCTCGAATGGGGTCGCGGAGACCCAGTACTTC. Translation: CASNGVAETQYF.

This chain joins TRBV27 and TRBJ1-2, with D possibly TRBD1 on 6 matching bases. Germline values: CDR1 MNHEY, CDR2 SMNVEV (reference sequence). Deletions cut 3 bases from V and 0 bases from J, with 14 bases between. This CDR3 region has 16 residues. CDR3 bases: TGTGCCAGCAGTTTGCTGGGAGGGGGGGCTAACTATGGCTACACCTTC. Translation gives CASSLLGGGANYGYTF.

The chain uses TRBV15 and TRBJ2-3; weak D call: TRBD2 (5 bases). The CDR3 sequence is 15 residues long. The germline gives CDR1 LNHNV, CDR2 YYDKDF (reference sequence). Trimming stripped 4 bases from V and 5 bases from J, with 16 bases between. The CDR3, as DNA: TGTGCCACCAGCACCCTAGCCGGGTCGGGAGATACGCAGTATTTT. Its translation: CATSTLAGSGDTQYF.

The chain carries TRBV10-1 and TRBJ2-3; tentative D call: TRBD1 (5 bases). The CDR3 totals 15 residues. Trimming left V 4 bases short and J 4 bases short, with 15 bases between. Germline V lookup: CDR1 WNHNN, CDR2 SYGVQD (reference sequence). The CDR3 bases are TGCGCCAGCAGTGCTGCACTTCAGGGCCCAGATACGCAGTATTTT. Translation: CASSAALQGPDTQYF.